This T cell receptor (beta chain) was sequenced for a study of OX40 agonist ivuxolimab in advanced cancers. Study details: Patients received intravenous ivuxolimab every 2 weeks at 0.01 to 10 mg/kg.

CDR3 length: 16 amino acids. V lost 2 bases to trimming and J lost 5 bases; unmatched junction nucleotides: 5. Germline assignment: CDR1 MNHNY and CDR2 SVGAGI (reference sequence). Data came from immunoSEQ multiplex PCR; TCRdb stores just in-frame clones and leaves some out. The profile covers some 80,000 clones, with 75% to 90% appearing a single time and approximately 0.38% taken by the ten largest. The origin of this receptor is an adult with an advanced solid tumor such as melanoma, head and neck, liver or kidney cancer. This chain links TRBV6-6 with TRBJ2-5, with 13 positions matching TRBD2. The material sequenced was CD4+ or CD8+ T cells sorted from blood, taken in a trial of the OX40 agonist ivuxolimab. CDR3 in DNA: TGTGCCAGCAGTTACGGACTAGCGGGAGAGGGTGAGACCCAGTACTTC. It encodes CASSYGLAGEGETQYF.